Listed here is a single T cell receptor beta chain. Its antigen remains unidentified. The record originates from a study of CXCR3-negative and CXCR3-positive naive CD8 T cells. Overall study findings and caveats: Naive CXCR3-positive and CXCR3-negative cells shared similar TRBV-TRBJ usage, unlike memory cells. Comparably high diversity was seen in both naive subsets, and much lower diversity in memory CD8+ cells. Naive cells that were CXCR3-positive had more hydrophobic TRB CDR3s (compared with CXCR3-negative naive cells).

The TRB libraries of cDNA were built by UMI-labeled 5' RACE. TCRdb re-called the 5' RACE reads and catalogs CDR3 proteins one per entry, DNA excluded. The sample has about 50,000 distinct CDR3 sequences. This receptor was obtained from a human donor in good health. Some clones in this sample may be carry-over from other donors' samples. Sequenced sample: naive CXCR3+ CD8+ T cells from blood. Subset here: CD45RO-CCR7+CD27+CD95- naive CD8+ T cells expressing CXCR3 (TNR3+).

CDR3 region: CASSLSWGSLDTGELFF. The V and J genes are TRBV12-3 or TRBV12-4 and TRBJ2-2; TCRdb gives TRBD2 as the D gene, but with no DNA this cannot be confirmed. This CDR3 region has 17 residues.